Listed below are T cell receptor beta chains from one sample, sequenced in a study of early T cells in non-severe SARS-CoV-2 infection. Via MiXCR, TCRdb re-called the 5' RACE reads, giving one row per CDR3 protein. The data contain more than 55,000 distinct CDR3 sequences, 13% of them singletons. The sample here was whole blood, taken at baseline. These receptors were obtained from an adult who was a healthcare worker with PCR-confirmed SARS-CoV-2 infection or an uninfected control (not recorded which). Each CDR3 is given with its conserved first and last residue. D genes are given only for firm matches.

D gene,V gene,CDR3 length,CDR3 protein
TRBD2,TRBV5-4,16,CASSPNSGRALLEQYF
-,TRBV7-9,13,CASDQAPNYGYTF
TRBD2,TRBV12-3/TRBV12-4,13,CASSLAGAGELFF
-,TRBV7-2,14,CASSSRVSTGELFF
TRBD2,TRBV6-6,19,CASSSPGLAGGRGQETQYF
-,TRBV6-6,15,CASSYSSGSTGELFF
-,TRBV5-1,14,CASSLGQALYGYTF
-,TRBV28,12,CASSFNRNEQFF
-,TRBV20-1,14,CSAFSGLYQETQYF
-,TRBV12-3/TRBV12-4,14,CASLTIANTGELFF
-,TRBV20-1,13,CSARAGTAYGYTF
-,TRBV5-6,14,CASSPNWGNTEAFF
-,TRBV7-9,12,CASSLVVYEQFF
-,TRBV5-5,15,CASSLHLATNEKLFF
-,TRBV5-1,13,CASSLEGVYEQYF
-,TRBV7-9,16,CASSPRTPVANTEAFF
TRBD1,TRBV10-2,13,CASSDSGTGSEYF
TRBD1,TRBV4-1,15,CASSQVIGTGDGYTF
-,TRBV12-3/TRBV12-4,15,CASQRKEQGLYGYTF
-,TRBV20-1,14,CSATSRVGSDTQYF
TRBD2,TRBV19,16,CASSISRLAGVNEQYF
-,TRBV30,13,CAWRSPGANVLTF
TRBD2,TRBV11-2,14,CASSPRLASNEQYF
TRBD1,TRBV30,12,CAWTGGVTEAFF
-,TRBV24-1,13,CATSDSIAGELFF
TRBD1,TRBV7-9,14,CASSLAETGGEQYF
-,TRBV19,14,CASSISTDYYEQYF
-,TRBV21-1,14,CASSKRPFSTEAFF
-,TRBV19,14,CASSIGALSGPQHF
-,TRBV6-1,12,CASSYVLYGYTF
-,TRBV4-1,14,CASRGRSSYNEQFF
-,TRBV7-3,16,CASSLTLEGGGDTQYF
-,TRBV11-3,11,CASSLNNEQFF
TRBD2,TRBV6-2/TRBV6-3,15,CASSYSTSGGDTQYF
TRBD1,TRBV18,16,CASSAALGQGSGEQFF
-,TRBV12-3/TRBV12-4,12,CASSLGSYGYTF
-,TRBV10-3,13,CAISESLADTQYF
-,TRBV30,15,CAWSGGPLIIYGYTF
-,TRBV21-1,14,CASSSVQVNTEAFF
-,TRBV7-2,15,CASSLVLGTNSPLHF
TRBD2,TRBV3-1,13,CASSQLAGPGGYF
-,TRBV12-3/TRBV12-4,16,CASSPILGAGEETQYF
-,TRBV12-3/TRBV12-4,14,CASSLGGKNTEAFF
TRBD1,TRBV12-3/TRBV12-4,14,CASRGQGEYYEQYF
TRBD1,TRBV12-3/TRBV12-4,17,CASSSPTGFSGANVLTF
-,TRBV4-1,14,CASSQDRENSPLHF
-,TRBV4-2,16,CASSQDPTEGNYGYTF
-,TRBV20-1,13,CSARWRRTDTQYF
-,TRBV7-7,15,CASSLNADSYNEQFF
-,TRBV29-1,12,CSVRATGYEQYF
-,TRBV9,12,CASSGAGETQYF
-,TRBV5-6,13,CASSLVSENIQYF
-,TRBV12-3/TRBV12-4,13,CASLTGVGNEQFF
-,TRBV7-6,17,CASSLEGRQVHNSPLHF
-,TRBV6-1,14,CASNQPGLVNEQFF
-,TRBV27,15,CASSPRVGMQEKLFF
-,TRBV18,13,CASSPLSLNEQFF
-,TRBV11-2,15,CASSPKGTYTGELFF
-,TRBV15,13,CATSSRTSQPQHF